This TCR beta chain was identified in a study of response to subunit inactivated influenza vaccine. General study points: T cells newly recruited by each seasonal influenza vaccination are few, the authors suggested.

About this clonotype: The antigen remains undetermined.

The germline gives CDR1 DFQATT, CDR2 SNEGSKA (reference sequence). The CDR3 extends over 16 amino acids. Trimming left V 7 bases short and J 0 bases short, with 22 bases between. Each CDR3 protein is one row after TCRdb ran MiXCR on the RT-PCR reads. The data contain about 520,000 distinct CDR3 sequences, roughly 7.9% of them singletons. The source was PBMCs from blood, collected around 25 months after vaccination. This rearrangement joins TRBV20-1 to TRBJ2-7; D is possibly TRBD2 (6 bases). The receptor's source is a man in his fifties or sixties who received an inactivated influenza vaccine. The chain's CDR3 is CSVPSAYTSNSYEQYF. CDR3 nucleotide sequence: TGCAGTGTCCCTAGCGCGTACACATCCAACTCCTACGAGCAGTACTTC.